A selection of T cell receptor beta chains follows, all from one sample in a study of blood T cell repertoires in COVID-19. TCRdb's copy holds only in-frame clones and misses some; the assay was immunoSEQ multiplex PCR. The sample carries some 350,000 clones, 80% to 90% recorded once. The sequencing sample was made of PBMCs or T cells enriched from blood (not recorded which). These receptors all stem from a man aged 18 to 29 who had recovered from COVID-19. Each CDR3 is given with its conserved first and last residue. A D gene is named only where the DNA matches it firmly. Size values are once, few and many counts, or a class for expanded clones, and some rows have none.

abundance	v_gene	d_gene	j_gene	CDR3aa	CDR3nt
.	TRBV6-5	TRBD1	TRBJ1-2	CASAPGQGIAYGYTF	TGTGCCAGCGCCCCGGGACAGGGGATTGCCTATGGCTACACCTTC
.	TRBV5-1	.	TRBJ1-1	CASSLGQESEAFF	TGCGCCAGCAGCTTGGGGCAGGAAAGTGAAGCTTTCTTT
.	TRBV5-1	TRBD1	TRBJ2-3	CASSLLPGGDTQYF	TGCGCCAGCAGCTTGTTGCCAGGGGGAGATACGCAGTATTTT
.	TRBV4-3	.	TRBJ2-3	CASSQDLRGPLDTQYF	TGCGCCAGCAGCCAAGATTTGCGGGGACCATTGGATACGCAGTATTTT
.	TRBV5-8	TRBD1	TRBJ1-2	CASSTYLTGSLDGYTF	TGTGCCAGCAGCACTTACTTGACAGGGTCTCTCGATGGCTACACCTTC
.	TRBV7-9	.	TRBJ1-6	CASSQQGSPLHF	TGTGCCAGCAGCCAACAGGGTTCACCCCTCCACTTT
.	TRBV11-3	.	TRBJ2-7	CASSLGRDGNEQYF	TGTGCCAGCAGCTTAGGCAGGGATGGGAACGAGCAGTACTTC
.	TRBV5-8	TRBD1	TRBJ1-4	CASSTGQGIEKLFF	TGTGCCAGCAGTACTGGACAGGGGATTGAAAAACTGTTTTTT
.	TRBV7-2	TRBD1	TRBJ1-2	CASSYWTGGDGYTF	TGTGCCAGCAGCTATTGGACAGGGGGCGATGGCTACACCTTC
.	TRBV7-8	TRBD1	TRBJ1-2	CASSSFPGRETGSGYTF	TGTGCCAGCAGCTCGTTCCCCGGCCGGGAGACAGGGTCCGGCTACACCTTC
few	TRBV21-1	.	TRBJ1-2	CASSKPGDYGYTF	TGTGCCAGCAGCAAGCCAGGGGACTATGGCTACACCTTC
.	TRBV7-2	.	TRBJ1-2	CASSLRQEGYGYTF	TGTGCCAGCAGCTTAAGGCAGGAGGGCTATGGCTACACCTTC
.	TRBV19	.	TRBJ1-2	CASSIHREAFYGYTF	TGTGCCAGTAGTATTCACAGGGAAGCCTTCTATGGCTACACCTTC
.	TRBV7-9	.	TRBJ2-7	CASSRQGSGWRDSTYEQYF	TGTGCCAGCAGCAGACAAGGTAGCGGTTGGCGGGACAGTACCTACGAGCAGTACTTC
once	TRBV7-2	.	TRBJ2-1	CASSLALAAREQFF	TGTGCCAGCAGCTTAGCTCTGGCAGCGAGGGAGCAGTTCTTC
.	TRBV5-1	.	TRBJ1-3	CASSFGEAGNTIYF	TGCGCCAGCAGCTTTGGGGAGGCTGGAAACACCATATATTTT
.	TRBV9	TRBD1	TRBJ1-4	CASSATGGLEKLFF	TGTGCCAGCAGTGCGACAGGGGGCCTTGAAAAACTGTTTTTT
.	TRBV9	TRBD1	TRBJ2-7	CASSARQGELGEQYF	TGTGCCAGCAGCGCCCGACAGGGGGAGTTGGGTGAGCAGTACTTC
.	TRBV27	.	TRBJ2-7	CASRRTDGSYEQYF	TGTGCCAGCAGGAGGACAGACGGGTCCTACGAGCAGTACTTC
few	TRBV5-1	TRBD1	TRBJ2-7	CASSLSFDRDSYEQYF	TGCGCCAGCAGCTTGAGTTTCGACAGGGACTCCTACGAGCAGTACTTC
.	TRBV28	TRBD2	TRBJ2-1	CASSLAGLDEQFF	TGTGCCAGCAGTTTAGCGGGACTAGACGAGCAGTTCTTC